This T cell receptor beta chain was sequenced during a study of blood T cell repertoires in COVID-19. Study in general: The analysed material was cDNA or gDNA that came from T cells, B-cell-depleted T cells, or PBMCs.

The CDR3 is 12 amino acids. The ends were cut back, 3 bases at V and 13 bases at J, with 15 bases in the middle. Per the original data handling: Reference gene primer amplification yielded estimated nucleated cell counts. Profiling relied on immunoSEQ multiplex PCR, and the TCRdb table lists in-frame clones only, not all of them. The V and J calls and clone size were taken over from that table, and D and trimming were inferred from the DNA. The repertoire holds roughly 140,000 clones, with 80% to 90% as singletons. The chain carries TRBV12-3 or TRBV12-4 and TRBJ1-2; D is undetermined. The source material was peripheral blood. This receptor was obtained from a woman older than 75 with acute or convalescent COVID-19. The CDR3 here is CASSLTPKACTF. The CDR3 nucleotides are TGTGCCAGCAGTTTGACTCCCAAGGCCTGCACCTTC.